The rows below give T cell receptor beta chains drawn from one sample of a study of T cell changes during pregnancy in multiple sclerosis. Generated by immunoSEQ multiplex PCR, the TCRdb table keeps only in-frame clones and is missing some. The data show over 100,000 clones, roughly 92% seen once. The sequences come from peripheral blood, collected in the third trimester of pregnancy. These receptors all come from a female donor with multiple sclerosis, enrolled in a pregnancy study. Both conserved end residues are part of each CDR3. The order of the fields is V gene, J gene, clone size, D gene, CDR3 DNA, CDR3 protein. A D gene is named only where the DNA matches it firmly. The size entry is marked missing in some rows and otherwise reads once, few, many or a size class.

>TRBV6-6|TRBJ1-1|-|-
TGTGCCAGCAGTTACGAGTTGGGGAGAACTGAAGCTTTCTTT
CASSYELGRTEAFF
>TRBV10-2|TRBJ1-2|-|-
TGCGCCAGCGCCCAAGGCAGGCAGAACTATGGCTACACCTTC
CASAQGRQNYGYTF
>TRBV9|TRBJ2-2|-|TRBD1
TGTGCCAGCAGCCCCGGACAGGGAGGTGGCACCGGGGAGCTGTTTTTT
CASSPGQGGGTGELFF
>TRBV28|TRBJ1-2|few|-
TGTGCCAGCAGTCAATCCGGGACACCGGGATATCTTAACTATGGCTACACCTTC
CASSQSGTPGYLNYGYTF
>TRBV10-3|TRBJ1-1|-|TRBD1
TGTGCCATCAGTGAGTCGGGGACAGGCCCGAACACTGAAGCTTTCTTT
CAISESGTGPNTEAFF
>TRBV19|TRBJ2-7|-|-
TGTGCCAGTAGTATATCTACAGGCTACGAGCAGTACTTC
CASSISTGYEQYF
>TRBV5-4|TRBJ2-3|-|-
TGTGCCAGCAGCTTCCAGGCAGGACTCACAGATACGCAGTATTTT
CASSFQAGLTDTQYF
>TRBV6-6|TRBJ1-1|-|-
TGTGCCAGCAGTAAAGCACCGGGGAAAGGCTCTGAAGCTTTCTTT
CASSKAPGKGSEAFF
>TRBV11-2|TRBJ2-1|once|-
TGTGCCAGCAGCTTAGGTATCCGGGGTGACTTCAATGAGCAGTTCTTC
CASSLGIRGDFNEQFF
>TRBV5-1|TRBJ2-7|-|-
TGCGCCAGCAGCTCCTCGACAGTTCCCTACGAGCAGTACTTC
CASSSSTVPYEQYF
>TRBV5-1|TRBJ2-7|-|-
TGCGCCAGCAGCTTGGGCCGGGCCTACGAGCAGTACTTC
CASSLGRAYEQYF
>TRBV15|TRBJ2-7|once|-
TGTGCCACCAGCAGAGATCCACAGGCCGAGCAGTACTTC
CATSRDPQAEQYF